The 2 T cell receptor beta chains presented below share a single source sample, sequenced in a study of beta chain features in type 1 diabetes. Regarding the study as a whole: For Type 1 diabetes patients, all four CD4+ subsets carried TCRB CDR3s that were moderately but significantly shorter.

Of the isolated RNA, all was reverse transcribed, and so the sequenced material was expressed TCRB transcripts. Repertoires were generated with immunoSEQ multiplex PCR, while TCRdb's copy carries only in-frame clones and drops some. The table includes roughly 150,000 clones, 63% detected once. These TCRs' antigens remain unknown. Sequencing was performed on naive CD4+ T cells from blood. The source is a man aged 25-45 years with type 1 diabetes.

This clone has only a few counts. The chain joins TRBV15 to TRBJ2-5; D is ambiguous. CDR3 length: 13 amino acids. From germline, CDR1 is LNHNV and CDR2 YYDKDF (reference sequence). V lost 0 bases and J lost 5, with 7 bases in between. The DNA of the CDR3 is TGTGCCACCAGCAGAGACGCTGTGGAGACCCAGTACTTC. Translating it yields CATSRDAVETQYF.

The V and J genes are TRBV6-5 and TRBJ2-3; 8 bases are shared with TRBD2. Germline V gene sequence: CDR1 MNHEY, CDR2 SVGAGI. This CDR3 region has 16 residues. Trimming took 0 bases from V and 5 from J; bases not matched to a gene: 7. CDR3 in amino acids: CASSYSAGGIGDTQYF. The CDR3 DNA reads TGTGCCAGCAGTTACTCGGCGGGGGGAATTGGAGATACGCAGTATTTT.